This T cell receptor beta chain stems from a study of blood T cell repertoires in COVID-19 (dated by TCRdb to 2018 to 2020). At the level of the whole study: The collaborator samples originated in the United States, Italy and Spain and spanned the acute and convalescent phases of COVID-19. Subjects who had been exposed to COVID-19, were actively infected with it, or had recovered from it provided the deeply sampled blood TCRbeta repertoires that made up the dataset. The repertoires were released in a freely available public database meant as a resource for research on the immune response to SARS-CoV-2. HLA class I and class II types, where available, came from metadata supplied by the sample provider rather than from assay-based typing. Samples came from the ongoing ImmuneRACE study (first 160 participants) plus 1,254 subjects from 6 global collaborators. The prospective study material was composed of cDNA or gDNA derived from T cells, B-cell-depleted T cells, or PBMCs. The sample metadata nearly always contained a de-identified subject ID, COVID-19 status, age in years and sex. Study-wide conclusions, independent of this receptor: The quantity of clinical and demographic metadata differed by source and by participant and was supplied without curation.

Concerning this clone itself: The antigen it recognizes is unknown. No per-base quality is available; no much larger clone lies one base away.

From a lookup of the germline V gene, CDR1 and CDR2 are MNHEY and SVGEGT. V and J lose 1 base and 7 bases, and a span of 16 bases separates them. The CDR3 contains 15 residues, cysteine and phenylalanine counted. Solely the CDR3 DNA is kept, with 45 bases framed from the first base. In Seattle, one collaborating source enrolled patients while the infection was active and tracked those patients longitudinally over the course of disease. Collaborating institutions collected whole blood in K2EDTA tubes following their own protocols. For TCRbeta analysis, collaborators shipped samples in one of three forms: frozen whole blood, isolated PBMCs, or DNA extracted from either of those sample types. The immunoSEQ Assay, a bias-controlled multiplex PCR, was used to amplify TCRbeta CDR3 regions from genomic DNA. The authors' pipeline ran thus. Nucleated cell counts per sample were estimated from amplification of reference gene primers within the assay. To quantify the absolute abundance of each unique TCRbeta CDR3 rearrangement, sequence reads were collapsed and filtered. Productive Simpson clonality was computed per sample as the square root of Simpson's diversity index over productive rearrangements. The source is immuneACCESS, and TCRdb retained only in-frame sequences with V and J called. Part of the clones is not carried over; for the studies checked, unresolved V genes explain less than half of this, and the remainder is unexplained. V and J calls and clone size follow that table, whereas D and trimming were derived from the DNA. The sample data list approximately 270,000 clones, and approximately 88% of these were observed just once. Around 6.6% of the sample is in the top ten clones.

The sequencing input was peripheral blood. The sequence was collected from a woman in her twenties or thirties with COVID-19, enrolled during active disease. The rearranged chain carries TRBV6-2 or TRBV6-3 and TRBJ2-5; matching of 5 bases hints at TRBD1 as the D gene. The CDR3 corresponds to CASSYYSSGSVTQYF. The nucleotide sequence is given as TGTGCCAGCAGTTACTACTCGTCAGGGTCGGTGACCCAGTACTTC.